Listed below are T cell receptor beta chains from one sample, sequenced in a study of Ad26.COV2.S vaccination and SARS-CoV-2 variants. TCRdb's copy holds only in-frame clones and misses some; the assay was immunoSEQ multiplex PCR. The sample lists about 470,000 clones, 90% occurring once. The input for sequencing was peripheral blood, taken in a trial of Ad26.COV2.S vaccine versus placebo. These receptors all stem from a person between 18 and 65 years old who received the Ad26.COV2.S COVID-19 vaccine or a placebo. CDR3s include the opening cysteine and the closing phenylalanine or tryptophan. D genes are given only for firm matches. Size is omitted from some rows. Given values are once, few, many or a class for expanded clones.

cdr3_nt: TGTGCCAGCAGCTTAGCCCCCGGGATAAATGAGCAGTTCTTC
cdr3_aa: CASSLAPGINEQFF
d_call: NA
clone_size: NA
j_call: TRBJ2-1
v_call: TRBV7-2

cdr3_nt: TGTGCCAGCAGTTTATTACCCGGACATAACTATGGCTACACCTTC
cdr3_aa: CASSLLPGHNYGYTF
d_call: NA
clone_size: NA
j_call: TRBJ1-2
v_call: TRBV27

cdr3_nt: TGCGCCAGCAGCCCAAGCGGCGGCGGCAGCTCCTACAATGAGCAGTTCTTC
cdr3_aa: CASSPSGGGSSYNEQFF
d_call: NA
clone_size: NA
j_call: TRBJ2-1
v_call: TRBV5-1

cdr3_nt: TGTGCCACCAGCAGAGTCTTTAGGGGACAGAAAGAGACCCAGTACTTC
cdr3_aa: CATSRVFRGQKETQYF
d_call: TRBD1
clone_size: NA
j_call: TRBJ2-5
v_call: TRBV15

cdr3_nt: TGCGCCAGCGGAGGGGACTCGAATTACGAGCAGTACTTC
cdr3_aa: CASGGDSNYEQYF
d_call: NA
clone_size: NA
j_call: TRBJ2-7
v_call: TRBV5-1

cdr3_nt: TGTGCCAGCAGCTTCGAAAACACCATATATTTT
cdr3_aa: CASSFENTIYF
d_call: NA
clone_size: NA
j_call: TRBJ1-3
v_call: TRBV7-3

cdr3_nt: TGTGCCAGCAGCTTCATAGGCCCATCCTACAATGAGCAGTTCTTC
cdr3_aa: CASSFIGPSYNEQFF
d_call: NA
clone_size: once
j_call: TRBJ2-1
v_call: TRBV11-1

cdr3_nt: TGTGCCAGCAGTTTCGGACGGGAGGGCTACGAGCAGTACTTC
cdr3_aa: CASSFGREGYEQYF
d_call: TRBD2
clone_size: NA
j_call: TRBJ2-7
v_call: TRBV27

cdr3_nt: TGTGCCAGCAGCCTTAGCGGCCTAACGAGGGATACGCAGTATTTT
cdr3_aa: CASSLSGLTRDTQYF
d_call: NA
clone_size: NA
j_call: TRBJ2-3
v_call: TRBV7-3

cdr3_nt: TGTGCCAGCAGTTTAAGGGGTGCCGGAAACACCATATATTTT
cdr3_aa: CASSLRGAGNTIYF
d_call: NA
clone_size: NA
j_call: TRBJ1-3
v_call: TRBV27

cdr3_nt: TGTGCCAGCAGTTTGCACCTAGCGGGAGTTGAGACCCAGTACTTC
cdr3_aa: CASSLHLAGVETQYF
d_call: TRBD2
clone_size: NA
j_call: TRBJ2-5
v_call: TRBV28

cdr3_nt: TGTGCCAGCTCACGGACAGGGGGCTCCTACGAGCAGTACTTC
cdr3_aa: CASSRTGGSYEQYF
d_call: TRBD1
clone_size: NA
j_call: TRBJ2-7
v_call: TRBV18

cdr3_nt: TGTGCCAGCCGATCCATTAGACCGGGACTAGCGGGAGCTTACGAGCAGTACTTC
cdr3_aa: CASRSIRPGLAGAYEQYF
d_call: TRBD2
clone_size: NA
j_call: TRBJ2-7
v_call: TRBV3-1/TRBV3-2